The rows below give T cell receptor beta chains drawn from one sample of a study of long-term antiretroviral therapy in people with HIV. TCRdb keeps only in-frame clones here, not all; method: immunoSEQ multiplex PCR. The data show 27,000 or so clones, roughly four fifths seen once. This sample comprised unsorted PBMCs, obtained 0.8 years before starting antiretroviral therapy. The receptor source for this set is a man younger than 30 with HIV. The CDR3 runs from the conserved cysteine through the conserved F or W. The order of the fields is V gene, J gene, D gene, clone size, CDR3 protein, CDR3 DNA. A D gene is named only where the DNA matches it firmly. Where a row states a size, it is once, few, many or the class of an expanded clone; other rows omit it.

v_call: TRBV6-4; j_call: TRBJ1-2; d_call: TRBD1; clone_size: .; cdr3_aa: CARRQGDYPTLYGYTF; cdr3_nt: TGTGCCAGAAGACAGGGGGATTATCCCACTTTGTATGGCTACACCTTC
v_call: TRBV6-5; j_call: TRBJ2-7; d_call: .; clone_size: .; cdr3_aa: CASSLGNEQYF; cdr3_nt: TGTGCCAGCAGCCTTGGGAACGAGCAGTACTTC
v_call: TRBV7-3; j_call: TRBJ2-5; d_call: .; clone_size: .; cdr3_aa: CASSLGGDQETQYF; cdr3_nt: TGTGCCAGCAGCTTAGGTGGGGACCAAGAGACCCAGTACTTC
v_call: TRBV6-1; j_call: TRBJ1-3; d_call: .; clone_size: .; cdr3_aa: CASSENSSGNTIYF; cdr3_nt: TGTGCCAGCAGTGAGAACAGCTCTGGAAACACCATATATTTT
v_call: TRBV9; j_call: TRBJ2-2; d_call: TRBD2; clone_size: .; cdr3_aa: CASSVSGRPTGELFF; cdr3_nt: TGTGCCAGCAGCGTAAGCGGGAGACCCACCGGGGAGCTGTTTTTT
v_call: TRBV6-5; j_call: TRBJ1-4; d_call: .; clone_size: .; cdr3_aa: CASRGEGANEKLFF; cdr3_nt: TGTGCCAGCAGGGGGGAGGGGGCTAATGAAAAACTGTTTTTT
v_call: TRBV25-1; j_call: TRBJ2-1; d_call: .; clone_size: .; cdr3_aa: CASSDFGDPSYNEQFF; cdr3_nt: TGTGCCAGCAGTGATTTCGGGGACCCGAGCTACAATGAGCAGTTCTTC
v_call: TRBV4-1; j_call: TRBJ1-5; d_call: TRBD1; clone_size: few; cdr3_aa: CASSQGPGQRKGQPQHF; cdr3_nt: TGCGCCAGCAGCCAAGGCCCGGGACAGAGGAAGGGTCAGCCCCAGCATTTT
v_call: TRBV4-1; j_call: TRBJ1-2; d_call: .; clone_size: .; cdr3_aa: CASSQEGQQGKGGYTF; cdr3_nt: TGCGCCAGCAGCCAAGAAGGTCAGCAGGGGAAAGGTGGCTACACCTTC
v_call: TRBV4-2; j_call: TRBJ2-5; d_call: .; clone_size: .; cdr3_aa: CASSQGGYGGGAETQYF; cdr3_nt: TGTGCCAGCAGCCAAGGTGGATACGGGGGCGGGGCAGAGACCCAGTACTTC
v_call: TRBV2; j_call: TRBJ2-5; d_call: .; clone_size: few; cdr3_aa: CARGDSEETQYF; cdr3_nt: TGTGCCAGGGGAGACAGCGAAGAGACCCAGTACTTC
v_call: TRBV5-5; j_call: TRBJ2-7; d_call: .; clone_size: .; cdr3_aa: CASSLGNGIYEQYF; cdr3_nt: TGTGCCAGCAGCTTGGGTAACGGAATATACGAGCAGTACTTC
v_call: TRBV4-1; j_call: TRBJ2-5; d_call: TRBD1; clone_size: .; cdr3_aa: CASSHRDRAQETQYF; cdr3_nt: TGCGCCAGCAGCCACCGGGACAGGGCTCAAGAGACCCAGTACTTC
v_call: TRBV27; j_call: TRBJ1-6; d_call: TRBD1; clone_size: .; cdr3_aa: CASSFTGGRPYSPLHF; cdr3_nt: TGTGCCAGCAGTTTCACAGGGGGACGCCCTTATTCACCCCTCCACTTT